What follows describes a single T cell receptor (beta chain). Its antigen is unknown. This CDR3 region has 15 residues. Per germline, CDR1 SGHDN and CDR2 FVKESK. V was clipped by 4 bases and J by 6 bases, with 15 bases between them. The record originates from a study of Ad26.COV2.S vaccination and SARS-CoV-2 variants. Study-wide results and limits: Using TCR breadth and depth analyses may have led to underestimated total T cell responses.

Repertoires were generated with immunoSEQ multiplex PCR, while TCRdb's copy carries only in-frame clones and drops some. The sample carries 300,000 to 400,000 clones, roughly nine tenths recorded once. Indicated treatment: around 19 received Ad26.COV2.S at low or high dose, single or two shots; five or six received placebo; per-sample allocation not given. Collection of samples fell on day 63 after the first vaccine or placebo injection. This TCR derives from a person aged 18 to 59 who received the Ad26.COV2.S COVID-19 vaccine or a placebo. The source was peripheral blood, collected in a trial of Ad26.COV2.S vaccine versus placebo. J is TRBJ1-4 and V is TRBV14; maybe TRBD1 (6 bases). In nucleotides, the CDR3 is TGTGCCAGCAGCCCCCGCCACAGGGTTGATGAAAAACTGTTTTTT. Translated, it gives CASSPRHRVDEKLFF.